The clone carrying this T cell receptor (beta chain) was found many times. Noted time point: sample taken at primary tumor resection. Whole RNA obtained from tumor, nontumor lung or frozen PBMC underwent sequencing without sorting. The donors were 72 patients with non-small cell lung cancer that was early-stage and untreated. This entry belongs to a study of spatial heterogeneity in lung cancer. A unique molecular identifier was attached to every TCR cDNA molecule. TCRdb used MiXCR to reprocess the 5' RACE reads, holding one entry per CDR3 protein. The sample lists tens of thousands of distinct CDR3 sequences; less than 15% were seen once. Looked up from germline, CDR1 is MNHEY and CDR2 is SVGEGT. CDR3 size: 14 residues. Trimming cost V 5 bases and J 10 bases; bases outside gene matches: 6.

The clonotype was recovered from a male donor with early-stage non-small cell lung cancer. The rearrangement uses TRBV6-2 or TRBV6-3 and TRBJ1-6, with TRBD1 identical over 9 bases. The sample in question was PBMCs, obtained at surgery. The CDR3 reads CASSGQGMGSPLHF. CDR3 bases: TGTGCCAGCAGTGGACAGGGGATGGGCTCACCCCTCCACTTT.